Below are 16 T cell receptor beta chains sequenced from a single sample in a study of CD8+ T cells in alopecia areata. Sequencing used cDNA as its template, made by extracting RNA and reverse transcribing it. Method: immunoSEQ multiplex PCR; TCRdb's copy keeps in-frame clones and lacks some. The sample contains 150,000 to 200,000 clones, roughly 60% of which appear only once. Documented treatment: oral pan-JAK inhibitor, 5-10 mg twice daily. Sequenced here: CD4+ T cells sorted from blood, sampled at week 24, from a patient treated with tofacitinib. These receptors came from a human donor with alopecia areata.

This clone was counted a few times. This chain joins TRBV4-3 and TRBJ1-6, with a weak D call TRBD1 (5 bases). The CDR3 has 17 residues. Germline CDR1 is LGHNA and CDR2 is YSLEER. The V and J ends lost 0 bases and 5 bases respectively, with 14 bases between them. CDR3 in amino acids: CASSQDPWTQNNSPLHF. CDR3 nucleotides: TGCGCCAGCAGCCAAGACCCCTGGACACAAAATAATTCACCCCTCCACTTT.

This chain links TRBV9 with TRBJ2-2; 10 bases match TRBD2. Germline V gene sequence: CDR1 SGDLS, CDR2 YYNGEE. This CDR3 spans 18 amino acids. With 4 bases clipped from V and 1 base from J, the junction kept 10 bases outside the gene matches. CDR3 DNA sequence: TGTGCCAGCAGCATCTTTAACCCTAGCGGGGGGAACACCGGGGAGCTGTTTTTT. Protein product: CASSIFNPSGGNTGELFF.

J is TRBJ2-6 and V is TRBV18, with D unresolved. Trimming took off 0 bases at V and 0 bases at J, with 12 bases between the two ends. The V gene's germline CDR1 is KGHSH and CDR2 LQKENI. CDR3 length: 18 amino acids. CDR3 loop: CASSPPGFQLSGANVLTF. DNA of the CDR3: TGTGCCAGCTCACCACCCGGGTTCCAACTCTCTGGGGCCAACGTCCTGACTTTC.

The chain employs TRBV14 and TRBJ2-7; 9 nucleotides agree with TRBD1. V lost 6 bases and J lost 3; bases outside the gene matches: 3. Germline CDR1 reads SGHDN; CDR2 reads FVKESK. CDR3 size: 13 residues. CDR3 residues: CASSRQGVYEQYF. In DNA, the CDR3 is TGTGCCAGCAGTCGACAGGGGGTCTACGAGCAGTACTTC. Supplemented by reference TRBV14 and TRBJ2-7, the full variable domain reads EAGVTQFPSHSVIEKGQTVTLRCDPISGHDNLYWYRRVMGKEIKFLLHFVKESKQDESGMPNNRFLAERTGGTYSTLKVQPAELEDSGVYFCASSRQGVYEQYFGPGTRLTVT.

This clone has just one count. This rearrangement joins TRBV20-1 to TRBJ2-5, with D unclear. This CDR3 spans 11 amino acids. V was shortened by 5 bases and J by 0 bases, with 4 bases between the two germline ends. Germline-derived CDR1 and CDR2 are DFQATT and SNEGSKA (reference sequence). The CDR3: CSAGDQETQYF. The CDR3 coding sequence is TGCAGTGCTGGGGACCAAGAGACCCAGTACTTC.

The chain has TRBV7-2 and TRBJ1-2; D possibly corresponds to TRBD1 (6 bases). The CDR3 runs to 13 residues. Trimming took off 5 bases at V and 6 bases at J, with 13 bases between the two ends. Germline CDR1 is SGHTA and CDR2 is FQGNSA. Here the CDR3 DNA reads TGTGCCAGCAGCGAGCAACAGGGTGATGGCTACACCTTC. This translates into CASSEQQGDGYTF.

J is TRBJ2-7 and V is TRBV6-5; maybe TRBD1 (5 bases). V was shortened by 8 bases and J by 0 bases, with 11 bases between the two germline ends. Germline loops: CDR1 MNHEY, CDR2 SVGAGI. CDR3 size: 13 residues. In DNA, the CDR3 is TGTGCCAGCTGGGGCCCAAGCTCCTACGAGCAGTACTTC. This translates into CASWGPSSYEQYF.

The genes are TRBV4-3 and TRBJ1-4; D unclear. The V gene lost 6 bases and the J gene lost 10 bases, with 12 bases spanning the gap. The CDR3 covers 12 residues. The V gene's germline CDR1 is LGHNA and CDR2 YSLEER. CDR3 loop: CASSLGFGKLFF. Here the CDR3 DNA reads TGCGCCAGCAGTTTAGGGTTCGGAAAACTGTTTTTT.

The chain uses TRBV7-2 and TRBJ2-5; D call uncertain. Germline V lookup: CDR1 SGHTA, CDR2 FQGNSA. The V and J ends lost 1 base and 5 bases respectively, with 11 bases between them. CDR3 length: 14 amino acids. CDR3: CASSLGYRGETQYF. DNA for the CDR3: TGTGCCAGCAGCTTAGGCTACCGTGGGGAGACCCAGTACTTC.

J is TRBJ2-3 and V is TRBV29-1; TRBD1 matches 10 bases. The CDR3 sequence is 15 residues long. The germline V gene has CDR1 SQVTM and CDR2 ANQGSEA. Trimming removed 4 bases from V and 3 bases from J; junction bases left unmatched: 7. In DNA form, the CDR3 reads TGCAGCGTTGGAGGACAGGGGGAAGCGACAGATACGCAGTATTTT. This sequence encodes CSVGGQGEATDTQYF.

This clone has just a few counts. The chain has TRBV15 and TRBJ2-7; 9 positions match TRBD1. The junction had 2 bases not matched to a gene; V was cut back by 0 bases and J by 2 bases. Germline assignment: CDR1 LNHNV and CDR2 YYDKDF (reference sequence). CDR3 length: 15 residues. The CDR3 DNA is TGTGCCACCAGCAGAGACCGGACAGGGGCCTACGAGCAGTACTTC. Translated: CATSRDRTGAYEQYF.

The V and J genes are TRBV30 and TRBJ1-2; D gene ambiguous. Per germline, CDR1 GTSNPN and CDR2 SVGIG (reference sequence). The CDR3 loop spans 12 amino acids. Between the trimmed V and J ends, which lost 2 bases and 8 bases, there was a span of 12 bases. The CDR3 sequence: CAWSSRNLGYTF. The CDR3 nucleotides are TGTGCCTGGAGTTCCCGTAATCTGGGCTACACCTTC.

The CDR3 protein is CASSGGTSYYGYTF. The CDR3, as DNA: TGCGCCAGCAGCGGCGGGACTTCGTACTATGGCTACACCTTC. V usage is TRBV5-1 and J usage is TRBJ1-2, with D possibly TRBD1 on 5 matching bases. The V gene lost 4 bases and the J gene lost 3 bases, with 13 bases spanning the gap. CDR1 and CDR2 from the germline V gene are SGHRS and YFSETQ. CDR3 size: 14 residues.

V gene TRBV30 combines with J gene TRBJ1-6; 8 bases match TRBD1. V was clipped by 1 base and J by 9 bases; unmatched bases: 2. The V gene's germline CDR1 is GTSNPN and CDR2 SVGIG (reference sequence). This CDR3 has 13 amino acids. The CDR3 DNA reads as TGTGCCTGGAGTGAAACAGGGGGTTCACCCCTCCACTTT. It codes for CAWSETGGSPLHF.

The chain uses TRBV4-1 and TRBJ2-3; a possible D gene is TRBD2 (6 bases). The CDR3 consists of 17 residues. Germline-derived CDR1 and CDR2 are MGHRA and YSYEKL. V was cut by 4 bases and J by 6 bases, with 23 bases left in between. The CDR3 DNA reads TGCGCCAGCAGCCCCTCGGGTTCTGGGTCGGGGGTTGATACGCAGTATTTT. It encodes CASSPSGSGSGVDTQYF.

This clone came up a few times. The genes are TRBV7-2 and TRBJ2-7; a possible D gene is TRBD2 (5 bases). V gave up 2 bases and J gave up 2 bases, with 10 bases separating them. Germline V gene sequence: CDR1 SGHTA, CDR2 FQGNSA. The length of the CDR3 is 14 residues. The CDR3, as DNA: TGTGCCAGCAGCTTAATGAGCGGTGCCTACGAGCAGTACTTC. It specifies CASSLMSGAYEQYF.